The 24 T cell receptor beta chains below come from one sample, sequenced in a study of vaccination effects on CD4 cells after COVID-19. CD4+ T cells specific for antigen were expanded with viral peptide pools by the ViraFEST assay before sequencing. Subsequent to approximately 9 days of culture, CD4+ T cells were isolated. The individual was infected with SARS-CoV-2 between March and December 2020, as confirmed by PCR. Their antigens are not known. Sequenced by immunoSEQ multiplex PCR; TCRdb stores in-frame clones only, minus some. The data show around 49,000 clones, approximately 70% seen once. The material was CD4+ T cells from PBMCs cultured with a peptide pool, obtained before COVID-19 vaccination. Every receptor here comes from a human donor who had a prior SARS-CoV-2 infection.

This rearrangement joins TRBV4-1 to TRBJ1-4; 9 nucleotides align to TRBD1. The CDR3 spans 16 residues. Trimming cost V 3 bases and J 3 bases; bases outside gene matches: 5. Germline V gene sequence: CDR1 MGHRA, CDR2 YSYEKL. The CDR3 DNA reads as TGCGCCAGCAGCCAGGGACAGGGAATTGCTAATGAAAAACTGTTTTTT. Its translation is CASSQGQGIANEKLFF.

J is TRBJ2-1 and V is TRBV28; TRBD2 might be the D (6 bases). The CDR3 covers 18 residues. Germline CDR1 and CDR2: MDHEN and SYDVKM. V was cut by 2 bases and J by 0 bases, with 17 bases left in between. The CDR3 spells CASSLRTHSGSSYNEQFF. Written as DNA, the CDR3 is TGTGCCAGCAGTTTAAGGACCCATAGCGGAAGCTCCTACAATGAGCAGTTCTTC.

About this clone itself: Other DNA variants within this sample encode the same CDR3. V and J are TRBV7-2 and TRBJ2-5; no clear D. The CDR3 is 13 amino acids. V lost 2 bases to trimming and J lost 4 bases, with 8 bases between them. Germline loops: CDR1 SGHTA, CDR2 FQGNSA. The CDR3 bases are TGTGCCAGCAGCTTATCTCTGGGAGAGACCCAGTACTTC. This codes for CASSLSLGETQYF.

This sequence joins TRBV5-1 and TRBJ2-2; 7 nucleotides match TRBD1. The CDR3 runs to 13 residues. The ends lost 4 bases at V and 6 bases at J; junction bases unmatched: 3. Germline CDR1 reads SGHRS; CDR2 reads YFSETQ. DNA for the CDR3: TGCGCCAGCAGCCAGGGGGACGCCGGGGAGCTGTTTTTT. This codes for CASSQGDAGELFF.

The chain couples TRBV4-3 to TRBJ2-7; either TRBD1 or TRBD2 may supply D (5 bases each). There are 13 residues in the CDR3. Between the trimmed V and J ends, which lost 4 bases and 6 bases, there was a span of 13 bases. In germline, CDR1 is LGHNA, CDR2 YSLEER. The CDR3 DNA is TGCGCCAGCAGCCCCCGGTGGGGACGCGAGCAGTACTTC. This sequence encodes CASSPRWGREQYF.

The chain is built from TRBV18 and TRBJ1-2, with a tentative D call TRBD1 (5 bases). With 0 bases removed from V and 11 bases from J, the gap between germline ends came to 13 bases. The CDR3 is 13 amino acids. In germline, CDR1 is KGHSH, CDR2 LQKENI. The CDR3: CASSPPGTPGYTF. CDR3 in DNA: TGTGCCAGCTCACCACCCGGGACCCCGGGGTACACCTTC.

As for this clone: Mismatch with germline at one junction end may stem from a read error. The J gene is TRBJ2-1, the V gene TRBV9; TRBD2 matches at 7 bases. The CDR3 is made up of 15 amino acids. CDR1 is SGDLS and CDR2 is YYNGEE in the germline V gene. The CDR3 sequence is CASTVGDYTYNEQFF. The DNA for the CDR3 is TGTGCCAGCACCGTAGGGGACTACACCTACAATGAGCAGTTCTTC. Together with reference TRBV9 and TRBJ2-1, the CDR3 gives the full variable domain: DSGVTQTPKHLITATGQRVTLRCSPRSGDLSVYWYQQSLDQGLQFLIQYYNGEERAKGNILERFSAQQFPDLHSELNLSSLELGDSALYFCASTVGDYTYNEQFFGPGTRLTVL.

V usage is TRBV5-1 and J usage is TRBJ2-5; no clear D gene. The CDR3 runs 16 residues. V was trimmed by 0 bases and J by 2 bases, leaving 14 bases between them. Germline CDR1 SGHRS, CDR2 YFSETQ. The CDR3 sequence: CASSLGPWTMQETQYF. In DNA, the CDR3 is TGCGCCAGCAGCTTGGGACCGTGGACGATGCAAGAGACCCAGTACTTC.

This clone was recorded a few times. V is TRBV7-9 and J is TRBJ2-2, with TRBD2 matching over 9 bases. The CDR3 contains 18 residues. V gave up 0 bases and J gave up 6 bases; unmatched junction bases: 11. Germline CDR1 SEHNR, CDR2 FQNEAQ (reference sequence). CDR3 nucleotide sequence: TGTGCCAGCAGCTTAGCTCGGACTAGCGTAGGAGTTCCCGGGGAGCTGTTTTTT. Its protein is CASSLARTSVGVPGELFF.

The V and J genes are TRBV2 and TRBJ2-3; D is tentatively TRBD1 or TRBD2 (7 bases each). CDR1 and CDR2 from the germline V gene are SNHLY and FYNNEI. V was pared by 8 bases and J by 3 bases, with 18 bases between. The CDR3 contains 15 residues. In DNA, the CDR3 is TGTGCCAGCTCCGCGGGGGCACAGGGGACAGATACGCAGTATTTT. This codes for CASSAGAQGTDTQYF.

The genes are TRBV27 and TRBJ2-1; unclear D gene. V lost 3 bases and J lost 4, with 7 bases in between. The CDR3 is made up of 13 amino acids. CDR1 is MNHEY and CDR2 is SMNVEV in the germline V gene (reference sequence). This CDR3 reads CASSLQQYNEQFF. In DNA, the CDR3 is TGTGCCAGCAGTTTGCAACAATACAATGAGCAGTTCTTC.

The count of this clone is one. The CDR3 sequence: CASSPQFGNEQFF. In DNA form, the CDR3 reads TGTGCCAGCAGCCCGCAATTCGGCAATGAGCAGTTCTTC. The chain uses TRBV11-1 and TRBJ2-1, with D hard to call. Per germline, CDR1 SGHAT and CDR2 FQDESV (reference sequence). V was clipped by 5 bases and J by 6 bases, with 11 bases between them. The CDR3 length is 13 residues.

The chain combines TRBV5-1 with TRBJ2-1; 14 bases are shared with TRBD2. CDR1 is SGHRS, CDR2 YFSETQ, per germline. The CDR3 is 14 amino acids. With 6 bases clipped from V and 8 bases from J, the junction kept 4 bases outside the gene matches. The CDR3 loop reads CASTGTSGGYEQFF. The CDR3 DNA reads TGCGCCAGCACTGGGACTAGCGGGGGCTATGAGCAGTTCTTC.

This chain joins TRBV2 and TRBJ2-2; a possible D gene is TRBD2 (5 bases). The germline gives CDR1 SNHLY, CDR2 FYNNEI. The CDR3 loop spans 15 amino acids. Deletions cut 6 bases from V and 4 bases from J, with 15 bases between. This CDR3 is CASRVARRVTGELFF. The CDR3 DNA sequence: TGTGCCAGCAGGGTAGCGAGACGGGTCACCGGGGAGCTGTTTTTT.

The chain couples TRBV28 to TRBJ2-6, with D perhaps given as TRBD1 or TRBD2 (5 bases each). The CDR3 runs to 16 residues. The germline V gene has CDR1 MDHEN and CDR2 SYDVKM. V was pared by 6 bases and J by 1 base, with 13 bases between. CDR3 DNA: TGTGCCAGCAGCCGGGGTGGGGCTTCTGGGGCCAACGTCCTGACTTTC. Amino acids: CASSRGGASGANVLTF.

The chain uses TRBV18 and TRBJ1-1; the D gene is possibly TRBD1 (5 bases). The germline V gene encodes CDR1 KGHSH and CDR2 LQKENI. This CDR3 has 15 residues. Trimming shortened V by 2 bases and J by 1 base, and 11 bases separated the two germline ends. For the CDR3, the DNA is TGTGCCAGCTCACCAAACTCCGGGGGGAACACTGAAGCTTTCTTT. Its protein product is CASSPNSGGNTEAFF.

In this sample, this clone turned up a few times. The V call is TRBV2, the J call TRBJ1-1; D is unresolved. Trimming stripped 8 bases from V and 5 bases from J, with 15 bases between. Germline V gene sequence: CDR1 SNHLY, CDR2 FYNNEI. This CDR3 is 13 amino acids long. The CDR3 coding sequence is TGTGCCAGCTTAAAATCTGGGAAAACTGAAGCTTTCTTT. Protein sequence: CASLKSGKTEAFF.

The gene calls are TRBV12-3 or TRBV12-4 and TRBJ1-5, with a tentative D call TRBD1 (6 bases). CDR3 length: 13 residues. V lost 4 bases, J lost 4 bases, and 8 bases lay in between. The DNA for the CDR3 is TGTGCCAGCAGTTGGGACACAAATCAGCCCCAGCATTTT. Amino acid sequence: CASSWDTNQPQHF.

The V and J genes are TRBV27 and TRBJ1-2, with TRBD1 identical over 7 bases. The V segment lost 5 bases and the J segment 5 bases; nucleotides outside the gene matches: 11. The V gene's germline CDR1 is MNHEY and CDR2 SMNVEV (reference sequence). The CDR3 is made up of 15 amino acids. The CDR3 loop reads CASSPRTGMGYGYTF. The CDR3, as DNA: TGTGCCAGCAGTCCACGGACAGGTATGGGGTATGGCTACACCTTC.

The genes are TRBV3-1 (or the pseudogene TRBV3-2) and TRBJ1-3; no reliable D call. The CDR3 runs 15 residues. Between the trimmed V and J ends, which lost 4 bases and 4 bases, there was a span of 14 bases. Looked up from germline, CDR1 is LGHDT and CDR2 is YNNKEL (reference sequence). The CDR3 nucleotides are TGTGCCAGCAGCCCCCGGTTCGTATTGGGAAACACCATATATTTT. Its translation is CASSPRFVLGNTIYF.

This clone was detected a few times. The chain has TRBV5-1 and TRBJ1-1; D unresolved. The CDR3 runs to 14 residues. CDR1 is SGHRS and CDR2 is YFSETQ in the germline V gene. Trimming left V 0 bases short and J 2 bases short, with 8 bases between. CDR3 bases: TGCGCCAGCAGCTTGGACAGACCAAACACTGAAGCTTTCTTT. Its translation: CASSLDRPNTEAFF.

This clone was counted a few times. The gene calls are TRBV19 and TRBJ1-2, with unresolved D. Germline values: CDR1 LNHDA, CDR2 SQIVND (reference sequence). CDR3 length equals 17 residues. V gave up 3 bases and J gave up 6 bases, with 23 bases separating them. DNA of the CDR3: TGTGCCAGTAGTATCGGGATCCTCTCCTTTGATTCCCATGGCTACACCTTC. Its translation: CASSIGILSFDSHGYTF.

The rearrangement uses TRBV19 and TRBJ1-1, with D hard to call. The V end was cut by 7 bases, the J end by 0 bases, with 9 bases between. The CDR3 contains 13 residues. CDR1 LNHDA and CDR2 SQIVND come from the germline V gene (reference sequence). In nucleotides, the CDR3 is TGTGCCAGTATGGCCGGACTGAACACTGAAGCTTTCTTT. Translated, it gives CASMAGLNTEAFF.

V is TRBV3-1 (or the pseudogene TRBV3-2) and J is TRBJ2-1; 9 bases line up with TRBD2. The CDR3 is made up of 19 amino acids. The V and J ends lost 0 bases and 7 bases, in that order; junction bases with no gene match: 16. CDR1 LGHDT and CDR2 YNNKEL come from the germline V gene (reference sequence). CDR3 region: CASSQDRGAGGGGWNEQFF. The CDR3 DNA reads TGTGCCAGCAGCCAAGATCGGGGAGCGGGGGGCGGTGGTTGGAATGAGCAGTTCTTC.